The source of this T cell receptor (beta chain) is a study of human T cells and chemical hapten exposure. This CDR3 is 13 amino acids long. With V trimmed by 6 bases and J by 0 bases, 0 bases remained unmatched. Looked up from germline, CDR1 is SGHTA and CDR2 is FQGTGA. This clonotype was seen repeatedly, ten times or more. Individual cDNA molecules (in the library) carried attached unique molecular identifiers. MiXCR, run by TCRdb on the RACE reads, gives a single entry per CDR3 protein. Of fewer than 95,000 distinct CDR3 sequences in the sample, over 9.5% were seen once. Time point indicated: patch test 1, 2 weeks after DPC sensitization. The treatment here: therapeutic diphenylcyclopropenone sensitization with weekly scalp DPC.

The chain links TRBV7-3 to TRBJ1-1; TRBD1 matches at 8 bases. This sequence originates from a middle-aged man with alopecia areata. Some clones in this sample may be carry-over from other donors' samples. The starting material was whole blood, obtained in connection with sensitization to the hapten diphenylcyclopropenone (DPC). CDR3 bases: TGTGCCAGCAGGACAGGGGTGAACACTGAAGCTTTCTTT. Translation: CASRTGVNTEAFF.